Sequencing of this T cell receptor (beta chain) was carried out in a study of T cell repertoires in cytomegalovirus infection. This CDR3 comprises 20 residues. The V gene's germline CDR1 is MNHEY and CDR2 SMNVEV (reference sequence). The ends lost 5 bases at V and 0 bases at J; junction bases unmatched: 16. In this sample, this clonotype turned up many times. TCRdb passed the reads through MiXCR, listing each CDR3 protein once. The repertoire holds 560,000 or so distinct CDR3 sequences, with about 15% as singletons. Sequenced input: CD8+ T cells from PBMCs. This sequence was found in a human donor in good health (CMV status not recorded). Some clones in this sample may be carry-over from other donors' samples. The chain couples TRBV27 to TRBJ2-6; 7 positions match TRBD1. The CDR3 loop reads CASSTTDRVVDLSGANVLTF. CDR3 nucleotides: TGTGCCAGCAGTACAACCGACAGGGTGGTGGACCTCTCTGGGGCCAACGTCCTGACTTTC.